This TCR beta chain was profiled in a study of T cell repertoires in cytomegalovirus infection. At the level of the study: Signatures in public TCR beta sequences pointed to both CMV infection and matching HLA type. Study results and limitations: Cumulative public TCR beta family frequency identified CMV carriers with the relevant HLA.

Via MiXCR, TCRdb re-called the reads, giving one row per CDR3 protein. Seen here are approximately 750,000 distinct CDR3 sequences, about a third observed once, and the top ten hold around 2.8%. V was trimmed by 3 bases and J by 4 bases, leaving 4 bases between them. This CDR3 comprises 12 residues. The germline gives CDR1 MDHEN, CDR2 SYDVKM. Worth noting for this clonotype: Its target is not known.

The genes are TRBV28 and TRBJ2-1; D call uncertain. The sample consisted of PBMCs. This TCR was sampled from a human donor in good health (CMV status not recorded). Some clones in this sample may be carry-over from other donors' samples. The CDR3: CASSFQYNEQFF. The CDR3, as DNA: TGTGCCAGCAGTTTCCAGTACAATGAGCAGTTCTTC.